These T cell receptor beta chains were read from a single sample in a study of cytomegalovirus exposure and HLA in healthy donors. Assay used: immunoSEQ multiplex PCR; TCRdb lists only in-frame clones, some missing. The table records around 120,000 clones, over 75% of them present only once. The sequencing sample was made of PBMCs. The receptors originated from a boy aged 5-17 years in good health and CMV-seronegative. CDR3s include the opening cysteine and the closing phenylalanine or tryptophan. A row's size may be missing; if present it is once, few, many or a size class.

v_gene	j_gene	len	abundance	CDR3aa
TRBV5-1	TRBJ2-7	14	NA	CASSLGDTGDEQYF
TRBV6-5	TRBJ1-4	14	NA	CASLRTATNEKLFF
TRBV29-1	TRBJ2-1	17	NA	CSVSVSIGTGANNEQFF
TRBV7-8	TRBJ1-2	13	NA	CASSLSLGGGYTF
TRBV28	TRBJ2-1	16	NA	CASDYSGGGDYNEQFF
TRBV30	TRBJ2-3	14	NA	CASSFWREPDTQYF
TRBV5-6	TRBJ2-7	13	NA	CASSFSPGYEQYF
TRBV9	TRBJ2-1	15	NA	CASSVGSGSYNEQFF
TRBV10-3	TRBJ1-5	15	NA	CAISDGQGENQPQHF
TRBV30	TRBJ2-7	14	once	CAWSMTSGSGEQYF
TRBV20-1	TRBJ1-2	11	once	CSAIGSYGYTF
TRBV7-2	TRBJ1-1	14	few	CASSLRQLNTEAFF
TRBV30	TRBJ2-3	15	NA	CAWSVTSPTTDTQYF
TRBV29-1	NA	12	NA	CSVGRGSYEQYF
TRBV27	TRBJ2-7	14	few	CASSYQRGLYEQYF
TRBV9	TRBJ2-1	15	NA	CASSVAGASSNEQFF
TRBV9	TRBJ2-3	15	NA	CASSVDWGRTDTQYF
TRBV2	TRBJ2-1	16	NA	CASTAGVDLLYNEQFF
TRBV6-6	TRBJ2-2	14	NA	CASGTGTGFGELFF
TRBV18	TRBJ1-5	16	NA	CASSPGRGPSNQPQHF
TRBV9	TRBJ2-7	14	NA	CASSRDRVGYEQYF
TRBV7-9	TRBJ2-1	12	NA	CASSQQGNEQFF
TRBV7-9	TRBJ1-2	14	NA	CASTGDRVNYGYTF
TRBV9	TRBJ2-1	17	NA	CASSARPGTSSYNEQFF
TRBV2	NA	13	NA	CASSLEGLGEQYF
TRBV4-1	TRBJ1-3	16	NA	CASSQEGDSPRNTIYF
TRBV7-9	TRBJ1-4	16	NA	CSSSLAQGVNNEKLFF
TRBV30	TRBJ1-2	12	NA	CAWSLWGDGYTF
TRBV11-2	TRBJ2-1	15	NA	CASSFGGGAVNEQFF
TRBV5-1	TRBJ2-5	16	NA	CASSLDGQLYQETQYF
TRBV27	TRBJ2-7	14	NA	CASIPSGSLYEQYF
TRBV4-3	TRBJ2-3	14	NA	CASSQDTRTDTQYF